This T cell receptor (beta chain) was obtained from a study of cytomegalovirus exposure and HLA in healthy donors (dated by TCRdb to about 2017). Background for the entire study: According to an earlier analysis of around 600 of the donors, about 179 million T cells yielded 95 million to 140 million unique TCR beta sequences and around 280 Gb of sequence data. Four or five DR-DQ haplotypes were handled as single units for association and clustering, since linkage in the cohort was strong. Genome-wide SNP genotypes for about 65% of the roughly 670 donors were used in a later genetic analysis, which treated that subset as a discovery cohort. A later analysis re-examined previously published TCR beta repertoires from just over 650 donors and added high-resolution HLA genotyping to investigate patterns of TCR occurrence. Across around 400 genotyped donors of the cohort, an average of roughly 250,000 unique TCR beta nucleotide sequences per donor were sequenced, and about a sixth of those sequences were non-productive. The aim of the study was to test whether cataloging public T cell receptors could identify signatures of past pathogen exposure. Approximately 300 gigabases of sequencing data and 75 million to 85 million unique TCR sequences made up an early release that covered 640 HLA-typed donors. Both class I and class II loci were covered by HLA typing, at four-digit resolution. The later analysis used no new phenotypic data to find candidate immune exposures, relying instead on TCR beta sequences and their occurrence across donors. A separate validation cohort of over a hundred different subjects was used in addition to the 666-subject first cohort. To predict cytomegalovirus infection status, the study brought together high-throughput TCR immunosequencing, statistical association of individual TCRs with disease status, and machine learning. Donor age, sex, ethnicity and CMV serostatus were collected together with the repertoire data. Using immunosequencing, the study profiled T cell repertoires from approximately 700 subjects and related those repertoires to cytomegalovirus serostatus. The number of donors typed differed by locus, with 629-630 for A, B, C, DRB1 and DQB1, 522 for DQA1, 600 to 610 for DPA1, and roughly 450 for DPB1. Of the 300 to 450 genotyped donors, 65% to 90% fell in the genetic ancestry cluster associated with self-reported Caucasian donors. An earlier analysis of fewer than 750 of the donors used high-throughput TCR beta sequencing to judge whether each TCR beta V gene segment behaved as functional or pseudogenic. Every discovery cohort repertoire had been produced on one sequencing platform.

The cohort consisted of 600 or so healthy bone marrow donors. Cohort members were all nominally healthy when sampled, although unrecorded immune exposures were likely present. The donor tested CMV seropositive and was one of the 289 seropositive cohort members. A peripheral blood sample was collected from each donor, and TCR beta sequencing was performed on peripheral blood mononuclear cells. Genomic DNA was extracted from the blood cell samples with the Qiagen DNeasy Blood Extraction Kit. The library was made by the immunoSEQ multiplex PCR assay. The multiplex PCR relied on a mix of 60 forward primers for TCR Vbeta segments and 13 reverse primers for TCR Jbeta segments. The CDR3 region of rearranged TCR beta genes was amplified from genomic DNA by a multiplex PCR assay. Amplified TCR beta libraries were sequenced as 87-base-pair reads on the Illumina HiSeq System. Concerning the study's data processing: A later analysis counted 75 million to 100 million unique TCR beta chains across the 550 to 800 repertoires, and around 9.9 million of these chains were shared by at least two donors. Raw reads were error-corrected and collapsed into unique sequences by a nearest-neighbor algorithm in which closely related sequences were merged to remove PCR and sequencing errors. CDR3 sequences were aligned to IMGT reference sequences to assign V, D and J gene segments. Each retained sequence needed at least a six-nucleotide match to both a V gene segment and a J gene segment. Rearrangements were classified as productive when the CDR3 lacked stop codons and remained in frame with V and J, and all other rearrangements were classified as non-productive. CDR3 was defined by IMGT convention, running from the second conserved V-encoded cysteine to the conserved J-encoded phenylalanine. In an earlier analysis of around 540 of the donors, sequences lacking an unambiguous match to a single V gene segment were excluded. An earlier analysis of 587 of the donors classified V segments as functional when productive rearrangements were above 56.7% and as segregating when the standard deviation between donors was above 5%. A statistical classification framework was built for diagnosing cytomegalovirus status from the catalog of TCR beta chain sequences. V and J gene assignment, in a later analysis, came from comparing TCR nucleotide sequences with IMGT/GENE-DB human TR gene sequences. A later analysis assigned CDR3 sequences and most-parsimonious VDJ recombination scenarios with the TCRdist pipeline. In a later analysis, each TCR beta chain was defined by its CDR3 amino acid sequence together with its V-gene family, and reads lacking a unique V-gene family were excluded. A later analysis removed 600 or so highly shared, low-generation-probability nucleotide sequences to deal with suspected cross-contamination and a sequencing artifact. A later analysis calculated a clonal expansion index for each public chain from normalized within-repertoire ranks of inferred template counts. In a later analysis, generation probabilities were computed using a VDJ recombination model fitted to out-of-frame rearrangements, and the results were checked against IGoR. A later analysis scored TCR-TCR, TCR-HLA and TCR-CMV co-occurrence with hypergeometric tests, applying a repertoire-size bias correction to TCR pairs. To estimate false discovery rates, a later analysis permuted the HLA or CMV assignments 20 times. In a later analysis, co-occurring TCRs were grouped with DBSCAN, and TCRdist sequence similarity was added when clustering was performed within HLA-allele-positive subsets. Repertoires with fewer than 30,000 or more than 120,000 public chains were left out of co-occurrence clustering, as were five repertoires with anomalous nucleotide sharing. Held by TCRdb, this immuneACCESS table contains in-frame sequences only and omits some clones. Under half of the omission traces to an unresolved V gene where checked; the cause of the rest is unknown. That table is the source of V, J and clone size, and D and trimming were worked out from the DNA. This sample is represented by 120,000 to 150,000 clones; roughly 80% of them were singletons. The biggest ten clones account for roughly 6.7% of the sample.

Overall study outcomes, separate from this receptor: Only TCR beta chains were sequenced in this cohort, and the absence of alpha or paired-chain data limited detectable features. In vitro tests confirmed that a few of the cytomegalovirus-associated TCR beta chains recognize cytomegalovirus antigens. Because HLA typing was missing for some donors at each locus, association tests included only the typed subset. A later analysis reported that several top co-occurrence clusters appeared linked to parvovirus B19, influenza, CMV and Epstein-Barr virus. In the study, about 150 TCR beta chains were listed as associated with cytomegalovirus. Roughly uniform sequencing depth across donors was assumed in presence/absence analyses, although this assumption may not hold. Immune exposure information for the cohort was limited to CMV serostatus. According to a later analysis, TCR association rates differed among HLA loci, with DRB1 alleles showing the most associated TCRs and HLA-C alleles showing the fewest. Specific HLA alleles were associated with over 15,000 TCR beta sequences at a false discovery rate of 0.05 in a later analysis. Most CMV-associated TCR beta chains appeared to be HLA-restricted in a later analysis, and the HLA associations seemed to be driven largely by CMV exposure. In an earlier analysis of approximately 590 of the donors, most TCR beta V segments appeared in productive rearrangements about 87% or about 30% of the time, broadly matching IMGT annotations. Because counts were too low, 15 or so rarely observed V segments, including chromosome 9 orphons, were excluded from the earlier analysis of under 650 of the donors. Compared with equally common non-associated chains, HLA-associated TCR beta chains in a later analysis were more clonally expanded and had lower generation probabilities. The classifier was reported to diagnose cytomegalovirus status with high specificity and sensitivity in both the original and validation cohorts. Compared with the roughly 710-donor mean, donors in an Asian-associated ancestry cluster had fewer N-insertions in productive TCRs, according to a later genetic analysis. Most TCR sequences were observed very rarely across donors, whereas some public TCRs were present in many individuals. An association between a missense DCLRE1C variant and V-gene and J-gene trimming of TCR beta chains was found in a later genetic analysis and replicated in an independent cohort. A cluster of highly shared sequence variants was judged likely to represent a technical artifact of the sequencing pipeline. A further reported finding was that TCR beta sequences accurately predicted the HLA-A and HLA-B alleles for most subjects in the first cohort. It was suggested by the authors that the approach could potentially be generalized to other disease states and immunological phenotypes. Linkage disequilibrium might explain the correlated functional status among segregating V segments, but an unknown experimental factor could not be excluded. Because the 87-base-pair reads could not distinguish some IMGT-functional V segments, including TRBV6-2 and TRBV6-3, those segments were excluded. When HLA alleles, especially DR and DQ, strongly co-occurred, TCR associations were difficult to assign to individual alleles.

The CDR3 goes from the cysteine to the phenylalanine over 13 residues. Of the read, only the CDR3 DNA is kept; its 39 bases are in frame from base 1. The CDR1 and CDR2 encoded by the germline V gene are SQVTM and ANQGSEA. V and J lose 6 bases and 8 bases, and a span of 19 bases separates them. Note on this clone: Its antigen target is currently unknown. Base qualities are not at hand, and no much larger clone is one base apart.

Sample: PBMCs. The rearranged segments are TRBV29-1 and TRBJ1-2; TRBD1 is perhaps the D gene, given 6 matching bases. The source is a woman aged 40 to 50 in good health and CMV-seropositive. The bases are TGCAGCGTCGCGGGGGTTGGGGGCGAGGGCTACACCTTC. This sequence encodes CSVAGVGGEGYTF.